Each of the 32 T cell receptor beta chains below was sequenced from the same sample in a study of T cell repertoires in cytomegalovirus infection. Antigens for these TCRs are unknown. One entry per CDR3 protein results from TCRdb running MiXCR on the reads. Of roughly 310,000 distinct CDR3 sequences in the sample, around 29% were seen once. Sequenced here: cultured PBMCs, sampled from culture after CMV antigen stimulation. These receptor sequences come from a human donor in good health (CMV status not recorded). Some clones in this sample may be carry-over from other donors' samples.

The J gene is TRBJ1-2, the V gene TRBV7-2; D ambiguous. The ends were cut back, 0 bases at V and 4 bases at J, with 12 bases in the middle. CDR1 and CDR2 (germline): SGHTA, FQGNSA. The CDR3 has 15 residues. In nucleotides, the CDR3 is TGTGCCAGCAGCTTAGCGGGTGAACAGTCCTATGGCTACACCTTC. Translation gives CASSLAGEQSYGYTF.

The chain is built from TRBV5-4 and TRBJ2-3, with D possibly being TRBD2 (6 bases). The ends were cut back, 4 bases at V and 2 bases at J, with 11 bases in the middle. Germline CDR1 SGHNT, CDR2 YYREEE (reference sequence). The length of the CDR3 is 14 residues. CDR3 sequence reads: CASSHGTDTDTQYF. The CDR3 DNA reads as TGTGCCAGCAGCCACGGGACTGACACAGATACGCAGTATTTT. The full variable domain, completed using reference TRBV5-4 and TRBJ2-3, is ETGVTQSPTHLIKTRGQQVTLRCSSQSGHNTVSWYQQALGQGPQFIFQYYREEENGRGNFPPRFSGLQFPNYSSELNVNALELDDSALYLCASSHGTDTDTQYFGPGTRLTVL.

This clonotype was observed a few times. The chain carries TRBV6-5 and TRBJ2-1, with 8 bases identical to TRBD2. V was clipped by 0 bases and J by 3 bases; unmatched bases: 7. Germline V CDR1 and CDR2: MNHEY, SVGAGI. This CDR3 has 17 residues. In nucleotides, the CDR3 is TGTGCCAGCAGTTACTCTTCGGGGGGGGCGATCTACAATGAGCAGTTCTTC. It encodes CASSYSSGGAIYNEQFF.

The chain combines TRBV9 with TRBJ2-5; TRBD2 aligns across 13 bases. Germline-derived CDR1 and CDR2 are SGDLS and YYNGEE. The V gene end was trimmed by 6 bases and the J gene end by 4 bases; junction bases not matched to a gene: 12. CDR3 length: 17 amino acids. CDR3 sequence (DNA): TGTGCCAGCACCCGGACTAGCGGGAGTGGGGTGGGAGAGACCCAGTACTTC. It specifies CASTRTSGSGVGETQYF.

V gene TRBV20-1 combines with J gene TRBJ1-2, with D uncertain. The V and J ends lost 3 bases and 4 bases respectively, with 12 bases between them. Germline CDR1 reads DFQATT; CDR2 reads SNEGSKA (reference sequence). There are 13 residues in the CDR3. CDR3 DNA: TGCAGTGCTAGCGGGAATCCGGCCTATGGCTACACCTTC. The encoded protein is CSASGNPAYGYTF.

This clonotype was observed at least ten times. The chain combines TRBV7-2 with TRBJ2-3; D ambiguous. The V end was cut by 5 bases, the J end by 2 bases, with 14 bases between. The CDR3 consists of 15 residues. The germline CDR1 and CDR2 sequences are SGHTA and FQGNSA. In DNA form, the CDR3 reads TGTGCCAGCAGCCCCTCTAGAGTCCCCACAGATACGCAGTATTTT. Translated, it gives CASSPSRVPTDTQYF.

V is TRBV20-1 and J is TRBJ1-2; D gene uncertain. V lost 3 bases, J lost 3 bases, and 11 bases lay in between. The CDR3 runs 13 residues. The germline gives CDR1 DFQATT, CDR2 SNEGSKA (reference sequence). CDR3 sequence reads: CSARAEVDYGYTF. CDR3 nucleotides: TGCAGTGCTAGGGCCGAAGTTGACTATGGCTACACCTTC.

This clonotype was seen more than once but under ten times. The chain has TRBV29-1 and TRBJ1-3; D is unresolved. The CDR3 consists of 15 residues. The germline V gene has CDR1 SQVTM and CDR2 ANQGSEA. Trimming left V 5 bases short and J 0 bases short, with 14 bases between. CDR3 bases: TGCAGCGTTTCGGTGTCCAGGAACTCTGGAAACACCATATATTTT. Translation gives CSVSVSRNSGNTIYF.

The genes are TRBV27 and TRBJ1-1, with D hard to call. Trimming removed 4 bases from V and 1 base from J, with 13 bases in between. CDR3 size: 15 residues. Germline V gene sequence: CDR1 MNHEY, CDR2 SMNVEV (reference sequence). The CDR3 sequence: CASSSLAVGNTEAFF. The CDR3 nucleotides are TGTGCCAGCAGTTCCCTGGCCGTCGGGAACACTGAAGCTTTCTTT.

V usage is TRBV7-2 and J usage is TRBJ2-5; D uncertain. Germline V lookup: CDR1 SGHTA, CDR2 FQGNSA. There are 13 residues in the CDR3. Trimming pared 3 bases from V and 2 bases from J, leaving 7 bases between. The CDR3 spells CASSFLKQETQYF. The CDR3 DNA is TGTGCCAGCAGCTTCCTCAAACAAGAGACCCAGTACTTC.

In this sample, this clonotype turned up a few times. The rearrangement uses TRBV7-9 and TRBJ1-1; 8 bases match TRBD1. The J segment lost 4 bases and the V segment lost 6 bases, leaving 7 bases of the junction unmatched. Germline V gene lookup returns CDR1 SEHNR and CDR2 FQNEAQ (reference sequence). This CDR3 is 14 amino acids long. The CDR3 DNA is TGTGCCAGCAGACAGACAGGGGAGGGCACTGAAGCTTTCTTT. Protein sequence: CASRQTGEGTEAFF.

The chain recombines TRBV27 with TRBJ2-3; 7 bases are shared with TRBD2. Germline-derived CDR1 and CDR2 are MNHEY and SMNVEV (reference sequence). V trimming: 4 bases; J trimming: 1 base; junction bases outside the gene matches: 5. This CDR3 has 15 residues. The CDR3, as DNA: TGTGCCAGCAGTTCCCAGCGGGGTCGCACAGATACGCAGTATTTT. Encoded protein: CASSSQRGRTDTQYF.

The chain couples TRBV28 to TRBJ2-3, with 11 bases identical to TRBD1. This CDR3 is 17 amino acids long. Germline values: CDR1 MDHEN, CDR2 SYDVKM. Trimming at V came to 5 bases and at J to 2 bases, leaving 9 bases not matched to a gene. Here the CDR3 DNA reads TGTGCCAGCAGTCTACCGGGACAGGGGGTTTCCACAGATACGCAGTATTTT. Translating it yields CASSLPGQGVSTDTQYF.

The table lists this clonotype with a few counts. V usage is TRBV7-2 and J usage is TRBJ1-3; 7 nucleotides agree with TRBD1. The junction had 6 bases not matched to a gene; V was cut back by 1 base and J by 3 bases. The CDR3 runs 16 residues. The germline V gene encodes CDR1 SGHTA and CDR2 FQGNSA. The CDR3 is CASSLGAGGLGNTIYF. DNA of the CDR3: TGTGCCAGCAGCTTAGGGGCAGGGGGTCTTGGAAACACCATATATTTT.

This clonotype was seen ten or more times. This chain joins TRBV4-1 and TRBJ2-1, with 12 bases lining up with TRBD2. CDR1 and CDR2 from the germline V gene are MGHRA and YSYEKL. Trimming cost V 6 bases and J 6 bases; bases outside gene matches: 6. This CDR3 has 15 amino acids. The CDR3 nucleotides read TGCGCCAGCAGTCCTACTAGCGGGAGGCTCAATGAGCAGTTCTTC. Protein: CASSPTSGRLNEQFF.

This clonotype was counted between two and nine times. The CDR3 DNA sequence: TGCAGTGCTCTAGGACAGGGGAGTTGGGATGGCTACACCTTC. It is translated as CSALGQGSWDGYTF. The chain joins TRBV20-1 to TRBJ1-2; 9 bases are shared with TRBD1. The J segment lost 6 bases and the V segment lost 5 bases, leaving 10 bases of the junction unmatched. CDR1 and CDR2 (germline): DFQATT, SNEGSKA (reference sequence). The CDR3 has 14 amino acids.

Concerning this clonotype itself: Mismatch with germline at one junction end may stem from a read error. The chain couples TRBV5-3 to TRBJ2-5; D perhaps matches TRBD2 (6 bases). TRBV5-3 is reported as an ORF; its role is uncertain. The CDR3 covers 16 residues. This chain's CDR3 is CASSLGLEGTLETQYF. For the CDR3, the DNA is TGTGCCAGCAGCTTGGGTTTGGAGGGGACGCTAGAGACCCAGTACTTC.

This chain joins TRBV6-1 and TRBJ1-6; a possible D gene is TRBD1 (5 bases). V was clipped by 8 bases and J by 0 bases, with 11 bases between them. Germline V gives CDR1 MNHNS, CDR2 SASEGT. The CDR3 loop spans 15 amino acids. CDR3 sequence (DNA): TGTGCCAGCCTGGGGGACGGCTCCTATAATTCACCCCTCCACTTT. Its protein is CASLGDGSYNSPLHF.

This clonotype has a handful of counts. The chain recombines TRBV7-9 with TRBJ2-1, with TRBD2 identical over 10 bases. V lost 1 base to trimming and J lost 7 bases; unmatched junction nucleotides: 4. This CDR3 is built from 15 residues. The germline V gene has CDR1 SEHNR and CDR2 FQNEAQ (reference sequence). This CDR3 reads CASSLVGLASNEQFF. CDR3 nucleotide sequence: TGTGCCAGCAGCTTAGTGGGACTAGCGTCGAATGAGCAGTTCTTC.

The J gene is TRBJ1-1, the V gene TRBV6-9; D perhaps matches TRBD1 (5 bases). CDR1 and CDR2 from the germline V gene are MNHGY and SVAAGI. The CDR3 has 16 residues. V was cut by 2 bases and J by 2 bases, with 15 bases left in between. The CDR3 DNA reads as TGTGCCAGCAGTTATCGGGACCCCCGAGGAAACACTGAAGCTTTCTTT. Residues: CASSYRDPRGNTEAFF.

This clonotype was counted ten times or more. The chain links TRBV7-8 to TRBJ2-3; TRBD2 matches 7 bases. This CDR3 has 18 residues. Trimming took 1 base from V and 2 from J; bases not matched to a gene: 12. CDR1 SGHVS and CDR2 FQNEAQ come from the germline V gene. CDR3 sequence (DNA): TGTGCCAGCAGCTTAGTGTGGTTCAGAGGGAGGGACACAGATACGCAGTATTTT. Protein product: CASSLVWFRGRDTDTQYF.

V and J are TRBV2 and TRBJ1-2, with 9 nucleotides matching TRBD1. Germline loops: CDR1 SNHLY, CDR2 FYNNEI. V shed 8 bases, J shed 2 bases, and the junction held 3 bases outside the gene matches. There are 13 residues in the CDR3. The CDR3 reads CASQTGGNYGYTF. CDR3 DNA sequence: TGTGCCAGCCAGACAGGGGGGAACTATGGCTACACCTTC.

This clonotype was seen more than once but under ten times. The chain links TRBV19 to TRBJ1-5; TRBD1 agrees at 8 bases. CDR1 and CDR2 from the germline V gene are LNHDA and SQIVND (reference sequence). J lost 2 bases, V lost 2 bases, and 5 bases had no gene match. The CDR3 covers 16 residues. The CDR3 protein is CASSIRGTGGNQPQHF. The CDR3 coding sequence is TGTGCCAGTAGTATAAGGGGGACAGGCGGCAATCAGCCCCAGCATTTT.

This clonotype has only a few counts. The CDR3 here is CASSYSGVSGPTPAPLHF. DNA of the CDR3: TGTGCCAGCAGTTACTCGGGTGTTTCGGGACCTACACCGGCACCCCTCCACTTT. The rearrangement links TRBV6-6 to TRBJ1-6; D is possibly TRBD1 (5 bases). The CDR3 has 18 residues. Per germline, CDR1 MNHNY and CDR2 SVGAGI (reference sequence). Trimming took 0 bases from V and 11 from J, leaving 23 bases between them.

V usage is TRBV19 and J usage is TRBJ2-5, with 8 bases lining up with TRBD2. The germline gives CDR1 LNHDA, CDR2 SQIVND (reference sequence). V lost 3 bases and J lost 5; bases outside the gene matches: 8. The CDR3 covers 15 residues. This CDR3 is CASSIPSGGMETQYF. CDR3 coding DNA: TGTGCCAGTAGTATCCCCAGCGGGGGAATGGAGACCCAGTACTTC.

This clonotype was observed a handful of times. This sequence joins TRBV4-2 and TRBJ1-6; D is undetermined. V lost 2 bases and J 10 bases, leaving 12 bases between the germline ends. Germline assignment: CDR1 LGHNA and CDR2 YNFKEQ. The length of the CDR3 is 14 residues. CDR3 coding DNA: TGTGCCAGCAGCCAATCCCTAGCGGTATCACCCCTCCACTTT. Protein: CASSQSLAVSPLHF.

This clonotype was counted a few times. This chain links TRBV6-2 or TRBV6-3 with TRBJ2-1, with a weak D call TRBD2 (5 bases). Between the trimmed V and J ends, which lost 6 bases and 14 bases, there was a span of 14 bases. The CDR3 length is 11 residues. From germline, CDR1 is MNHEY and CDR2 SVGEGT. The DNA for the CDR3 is TGTGCCAGCAGCCTCGGACTCGGGGAGTTCTTC. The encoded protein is CASSLGLGEFF.

Here the CDR3 reads CASEQGLGYEQYF. The DNA of the CDR3 is TGTGCCAGCGAACAGGGGCTCGGCTACGAGCAGTACTTC. The V gene is TRBV28, the J gene TRBJ2-7, with 7 bases matching TRBD1. Losses at the gene ends were 8 bases for V and 3 bases for J; bases not matched to a gene: 7. CDR1 and CDR2 from the germline V gene are MDHEN and SYDVKM. The CDR3 extends over 13 amino acids.

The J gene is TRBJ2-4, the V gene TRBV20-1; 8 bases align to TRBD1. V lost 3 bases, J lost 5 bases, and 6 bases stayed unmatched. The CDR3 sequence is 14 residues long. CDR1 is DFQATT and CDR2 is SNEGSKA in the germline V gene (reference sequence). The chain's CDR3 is CSASWAGGENIQYF. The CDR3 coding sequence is TGCAGTGCTAGCTGGGCAGGGGGCGAAAACATTCAGTACTTC.

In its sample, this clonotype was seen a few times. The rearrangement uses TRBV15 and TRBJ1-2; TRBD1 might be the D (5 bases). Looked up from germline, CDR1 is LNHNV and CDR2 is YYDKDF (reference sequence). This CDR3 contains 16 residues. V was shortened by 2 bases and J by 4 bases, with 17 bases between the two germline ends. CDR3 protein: CATSRRTGTSLYGYTF. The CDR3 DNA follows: TGTGCCACCAGCAGACGGACCGGGACCTCCCTCTATGGCTACACCTTC.

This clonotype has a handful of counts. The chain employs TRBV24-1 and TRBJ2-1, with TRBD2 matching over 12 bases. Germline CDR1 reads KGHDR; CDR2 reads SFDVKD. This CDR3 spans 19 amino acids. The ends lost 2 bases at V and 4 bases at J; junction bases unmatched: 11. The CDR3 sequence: CATSDSLAGGPSGYNEQFF. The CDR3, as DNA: TGTGCCACCAGTGATTCGCTAGCGGGAGGGCCCTCTGGGTACAATGAGCAGTTCTTC.

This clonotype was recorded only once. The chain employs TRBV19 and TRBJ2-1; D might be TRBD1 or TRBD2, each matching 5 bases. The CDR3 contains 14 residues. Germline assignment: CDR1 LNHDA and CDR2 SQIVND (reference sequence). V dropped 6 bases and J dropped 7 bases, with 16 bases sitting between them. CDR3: CASSPSGPGNEQFF. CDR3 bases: TGTGCCAGTAGCCCGTCGGGGCCGGGGAATGAGCAGTTCTTC.